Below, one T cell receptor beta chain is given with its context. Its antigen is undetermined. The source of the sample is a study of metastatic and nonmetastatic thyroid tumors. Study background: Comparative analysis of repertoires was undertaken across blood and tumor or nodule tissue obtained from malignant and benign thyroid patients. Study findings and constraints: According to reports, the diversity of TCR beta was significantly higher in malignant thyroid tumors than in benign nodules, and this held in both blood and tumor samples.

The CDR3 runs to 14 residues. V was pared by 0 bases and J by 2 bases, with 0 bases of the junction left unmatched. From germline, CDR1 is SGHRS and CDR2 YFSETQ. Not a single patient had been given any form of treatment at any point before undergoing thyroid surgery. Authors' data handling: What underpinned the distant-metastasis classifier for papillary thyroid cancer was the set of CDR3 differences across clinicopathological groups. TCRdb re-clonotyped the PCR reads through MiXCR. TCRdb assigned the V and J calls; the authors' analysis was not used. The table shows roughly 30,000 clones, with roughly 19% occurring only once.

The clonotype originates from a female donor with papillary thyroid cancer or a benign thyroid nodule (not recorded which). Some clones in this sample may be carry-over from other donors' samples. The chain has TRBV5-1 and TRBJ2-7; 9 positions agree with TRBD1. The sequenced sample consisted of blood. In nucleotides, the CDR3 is TGCGCCAGCAGCTTGGGACAGGGGGCCTACGAGCAGTACTTC. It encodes CASSLGQGAYEQYF. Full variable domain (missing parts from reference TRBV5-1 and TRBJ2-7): KAGVTQTPRYLIKTRGQQVTLSCSPISGHRSVSWYQQTPGQGLQFLFEYFSETQRNKGNFPGRFSGRQFSNSRSEMNVSTLELGDSALYLCASSLGQGAYEQYFGPGTRLTVT.